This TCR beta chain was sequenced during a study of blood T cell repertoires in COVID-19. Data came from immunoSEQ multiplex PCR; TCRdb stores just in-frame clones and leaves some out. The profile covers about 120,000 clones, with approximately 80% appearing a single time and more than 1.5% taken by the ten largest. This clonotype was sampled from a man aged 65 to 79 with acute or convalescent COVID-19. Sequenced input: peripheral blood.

In nucleotides, the CDR3 is TGTGCCAGCCAAGACTTACAAGAGACCCAGTACTTC. Translated: CASQDLQETQYF. V gene TRBV28 combines with J gene TRBJ2-5, with D hard to call. The CDR3 sequence is 12 residues long. V was cut by 8 bases and J by 2 bases, with 9 bases left in between. Germline values: CDR1 MDHEN, CDR2 SYDVKM.